These 25 T cell receptor beta chains originate from one sample sequenced in a study of blood T cell repertoires in COVID-19. Sequencing was performed with immunoSEQ multiplex PCR; in TCRdb, only in-frame clones are kept and a portion is missing. In the table there are about 200,000 clones, over 85% of which are singletons. The source material was PBMCs or T cells enriched from blood (not recorded which). The origin of the receptors is a woman younger than 45 with acute COVID-19.

This clone was counted only a few times. The chain couples TRBV9 to TRBJ2-5, with 7 bases aligning to TRBD1. The germline CDR1 and CDR2 sequences are SGDLS and YYNGEE. J gave up 6 bases and V 1 base, and 3 bases lay outside the gene matches. The CDR3 spans 13 residues. CDR3 sequence reads: CASSVRDSQTQYF. The CDR3 DNA sequence: TGTGCCAGCAGCGTACGGGACAGCCAGACCCAGTACTTC. The variable domain in full, with the rest retrieved from reference TRBV9 and TRBJ2-5, is DSGVTQTPKHLITATGQRVTLRCSPRSGDLSVYWYQQSLDQGLQFLIQYYNGEERAKGNILERFSAQQFPDLHSELNLSSLELGDSALYFCASSVRDSQTQYFGPGTRLLVL.

This clone was observed a few times. V usage is TRBV4-1 and J usage is TRBJ2-7, with D maybe TRBD1 (5 bases). V lost 2 bases and J 7 bases, leaving 15 bases between the germline ends. Germline assignment: CDR1 MGHRA and CDR2 YSYEKL. This CDR3 comprises 14 residues. The CDR3 spells CASSQQGVAVEQYF. The CDR3 DNA reads TGCGCCAGCAGCCAACAGGGCGTCGCGGTGGAGCAGTACTTC.

The CDR3 reads CASRTGGETQYF. The CDR3 DNA reads TGTGCCAGCAGGACAGGGGGCGAGACCCAGTACTTC. The rearrangement links TRBV2 to TRBJ2-5; 10 nucleotides match TRBD1. Losses at the gene ends were 6 bases for V and 5 bases for J; bases not matched to a gene: 0. The CDR3 covers 12 residues. Per the germline V gene, CDR1 is SNHLY and CDR2 is FYNNEI.

V gene TRBV6-5 combines with J gene TRBJ1-1; 8 nucleotides align to TRBD1. Trimming at V came to 6 bases and at J to 1 base, leaving 4 bases not matched to a gene. From germline, CDR1 is MNHEY and CDR2 SVGAGI. This CDR3 has 14 amino acids. This CDR3 reads CASRRQGKNTEAFF. The CDR3 bases are TGTGCCAGCAGAAGACAGGGGAAGAACACTGAAGCTTTCTTT.

The V call is TRBV10-3, the J call TRBJ2-7; TRBD1 agrees at 7 bases. This CDR3 contains 13 residues. Unmatched junction bases numbered 2, after V lost 4 bases and J lost 2 bases. Germline CDR1 reads ENHRY; CDR2 reads SYGVKD. CDR3 sequence: CAISGDSTYEQYF. The CDR3 DNA sequence: TGTGCCATCAGTGGGGACAGCACCTACGAGCAGTACTTC.

This clone was detected only once. The chain carries TRBV10-3 and TRBJ1-4; D is possibly TRBD1 (5 bases). The germline V and J ends were trimmed by 4 bases and 5 bases, with 8 bases remaining between them. This CDR3 comprises 13 residues. The germline CDR1 and CDR2 sequences are ENHRY and SYGVKD. CDR3 sequence reads: CAISARQNEKLFF. The CDR3 DNA reads TGTGCCATCAGTGCAAGACAGAATGAAAAACTGTTTTTT.

The rearrangement joins TRBV3-1 (or the pseudogene TRBV3-2) to TRBJ2-2; 8 bases match TRBD1. CDR1 is LGHDT, CDR2 YNNKEL, per germline (reference sequence). CDR3 length equals 18 residues. The J segment lost 3 bases and the V segment lost 0 bases, leaving 9 bases of the junction unmatched. CDR3 sequence (DNA): TGTGCCAGCAGCCAAGATCCGAGGTCACAGGGGGACACCGGGGAGCTGTTTTTT. Amino acids: CASSQDPRSQGDTGELFF.

The rearrangement uses TRBV2 and TRBJ2-7; TRBD1 might be the D (5 bases). The V end lost 2 bases, the J end lost 3 bases, and 17 bases lay between the germline ends. Germline values: CDR1 SNHLY, CDR2 FYNNEI. The CDR3 length is 16 residues. CDR3 nucleotides: TGTGCCAGCAGTGAACGATCCCAGGGCTACTACTACGAGCAGTACTTC. Translated, it gives CASSERSQGYYYEQYF.

The gene calls are TRBV18 and TRBJ2-6; D unclear. Germline V lookup: CDR1 KGHSH, CDR2 LQKENI. This CDR3 region has 16 residues. Trimming took off 3 bases at V and 0 bases at J, with 9 bases between the two ends. CDR3 in DNA: TGTGCCAGCTCACCGGGTCCGGGCTCTGGGGCCAACGTCCTGACTTTC. This gives the protein CASSPGPGSGANVLTF.

This chain links TRBV2 with TRBJ1-2; D ambiguous. CDR1 SNHLY and CDR2 FYNNEI come from the germline V gene. CDR3 length equals 10 residues. The ends were cut back, 1 base at V and 11 bases at J, with 5 bases in the middle. The CDR3 loop reads CASSEVTYTF. DNA for the CDR3: TGTGCCAGCAGTGAAGTGACATACACCTTC.

The chain recombines TRBV7-2 with TRBJ2-7, with 8 bases that match TRBD1. Germline V gives CDR1 SGHTA, CDR2 FQGNSA. The CDR3 has 14 residues. V lost 5 bases to trimming and J lost 4 bases; unmatched junction nucleotides: 7. The CDR3 sequence is CASSQPNRGYEQYF. CDR3 DNA: TGTGCCAGCAGCCAACCGAACAGGGGGTACGAGCAGTACTTC.

The V and J genes are TRBV28 and TRBJ1-5, with D possibly being TRBD1 (5 bases). This CDR3 has 16 amino acids. V gave up 0 bases and J gave up 2 bases, with 11 bases separating them. Germline V gives CDR1 MDHEN, CDR2 SYDVKM. In nucleotides, the CDR3 is TGTGCCAGCAGTTTATGGGCAGGGTTGGGCAATCAGCCCCAGCATTTT. Translating gives CASSLWAGLGNQPQHF.

This sequence joins TRBV7-9 and TRBJ2-3, with TRBD1 as a possible D gene (6 bases). V was clipped by 5 bases and J by 0 bases, with 24 bases between them. This CDR3 region has 19 residues. Germline V lookup: CDR1 SEHNR, CDR2 FQNEAQ (reference sequence). The CDR3 DNA reads TGTGCCAGCAGCCCACCGGACAGCCAAAGAGACGGAAGCACAGATACGCAGTATTTT. It codes for CASSPPDSQRDGSTDTQYF.

The CDR3 here is CASSSDRGRERKLFF. For the CDR3, the DNA is TGTGCCAGCAGCTCCGACAGGGGAAGGGAGAGAAAACTGTTTTTT. This chain uses TRBV11-1 with TRBJ1-4, with TRBD1 matching over 8 bases. V lost 4 bases to trimming and J lost 10 bases; unmatched junction nucleotides: 11. The CDR3 is 15 residues long. The germline V gene has CDR1 SGHAT and CDR2 FQDESV (reference sequence).

The J gene is TRBJ1-2, the V gene TRBV4-3; D ambiguous. Germline CDR1 and CDR2: LGHNA and YSLEER. V was trimmed by 6 bases and J by 8 bases, leaving 16 bases between them. This CDR3 is 13 amino acids long. CDR3: CASRPTKTSGYTF. Written as DNA, the CDR3 is TGCGCCAGCAGGCCCACTAAGACCTCCGGCTACACCTTC.

The V and J genes are TRBV19 and TRBJ1-1; D not certain. Germline V CDR1 and CDR2: LNHDA, SQIVND (reference sequence). There are 13 residues in the CDR3. The V end was cut by 1 base, the J end by 2 bases, with 5 bases between. The DNA for the CDR3 is TGTGCCAGTAGTATAGGCTACAACACTGAAGCTTTCTTT. Translating it yields CASSIGYNTEAFF. The full variable domain, in which reference TRBV19 and TRBJ1-1 provide the parts outside the CDR3, is DGGITQSPKYLFRKEGQNVTLSCEQNLNHDAMYWYRQDPGQGLRLIYYSQIVNDFQKGDIAEGYSVSREKKESFPLTVTSAQKNPTAFYLCASSIGYNTEAFFGQGTRLTVV.

The J gene is TRBJ1-1, the V gene TRBV7-2; TRBD1 is a possible D gene (5 bases). V was shortened by 7 bases and J by 1 base, with 10 bases between the two germline ends. The CDR3 sequence is 13 residues long. CDR1 SGHTA and CDR2 FQGNSA come from the germline V gene. The CDR3 DNA follows: TGTGCCAGCATACTAACAGGGAACACTGAAGCTTTCTTT. It is translated as CASILTGNTEAFF. Full variable domain (rest looked up from reference TRBV7-2 and TRBJ1-1): GAGVSQSPSNKVTEKGKDVELRCDPISGHTALYWYRQSLGQGLEFLIYFQGNSAPDKSGLPSDRFSAERTGGSVSTLTIQRTQQEDSAVYLCASILTGNTEAFFGQGTRLTVV.

CDR3 nucleotide sequence: TGTGCCACCAGGGGCCAAGACAGGGTAGGTGAGCAGTTCTTC. Encoded protein: CATRGQDRVGEQFF. The chain is built from TRBV24-1 and TRBJ2-1, with 7 nucleotides matching TRBD1. The CDR3 spans 14 residues. The V gene's germline CDR1 is KGHDR and CDR2 SFDVKD. V was pared by 7 bases and J by 9 bases, with 11 bases of the junction left unmatched.

This clone was seen once. The rearrangement links TRBV7-8 to TRBJ2-5, with a possible D match to TRBD2 (6 bases). Germline lookup yields CDR1 SGHVS and CDR2 FQNEAQ. V was pared by 5 bases and J by 2 bases, with 12 bases between. CDR3 length: 14 amino acids. The CDR3 coding sequence is TGTGCCAGCAGCCAGACGGGACTGCAAGAGACCCAGTACTTC. Its translation is CASSQTGLQETQYF.

The chain carries TRBV24-1 and TRBJ2-3; D is perhaps TRBD1 (6 bases). The CDR3 length is 16 residues. The germline V and J ends were trimmed by 2 bases and 2 bases, with 13 bases remaining between them. Per the germline V gene, CDR1 is KGHDR and CDR2 is SFDVKD. The CDR3 DNA reads as TGTGCCACCAGTGATTCCAGGGGAAGTGCCACAGATACGCAGTATTTT. Protein: CATSDSRGSATDTQYF.

The chain uses TRBV15 and TRBJ2-2; 9 bases line up with TRBD2. CDR3 length: 17 amino acids. CDR1 and CDR2 from the germline V gene are LNHNV and YYDKDF (reference sequence). Unmatched junction bases numbered 4, after V lost 1 base and J lost 1 base. The CDR3 DNA sequence: TGTGCCACCAGCAGAGCTGGACTAGCGCTGAACACCGGGGAGCTGTTTTTT. Its protein is CATSRAGLALNTGELFF.

The chain uses TRBV10-3 and TRBJ1-1; 12 positions match TRBD1. Germline lookup yields CDR1 ENHRY and CDR2 SYGVKD. The J segment lost 5 bases and the V segment lost 6 bases, leaving 7 bases of the junction unmatched. This CDR3 has 15 amino acids. The CDR3 is CAISRDRGPGTEAFF. CDR3 nucleotide sequence: TGTGCCATCAGCCGGGACAGGGGGCCGGGAACTGAAGCTTTCTTT.

Note on this clone: Other DNA sequences in the sample encode the same CDR3. This chain links TRBV5-1 with TRBJ2-7; D gene ambiguous. This CDR3 has 13 residues. CDR1 SGHRS and CDR2 YFSETQ come from the germline V gene. The germline V and J ends were trimmed by 1 base and 2 bases, with 7 bases remaining between them. CDR3 sequence (DNA): TGCGCCAGCAGCTTGACAGTACCCTACGAGCAGTACTTC. Protein: CASSLTVPYEQYF.

The chain has TRBV5-1 and TRBJ2-1; 11 bases match TRBD2. This CDR3 region has 15 residues. V trimming: 2 bases; J trimming: 5 bases; junction bases outside the gene matches: 3. Per germline, CDR1 SGHRS and CDR2 YFSETQ. In nucleotides, the CDR3 is TGCGCCAGCAGCTTACTAGCGGGGGCCAACAATGAGCAGTTCTTC. Translated, it gives CASSLLAGANNEQFF.

This clone was recorded once. V and J are TRBV29-1 and TRBJ1-2; 9 bases are shared with TRBD1. Germline V lookup: CDR1 SQVTM, CDR2 ANQGSEA. This CDR3 spans 12 amino acids. V gave up 8 bases and J gave up 2 bases; unmatched junction bases: 3. In DNA, the CDR3 is TGCAGCTCAGGACAGGGGAACTATGGCTACACCTTC. Amino acids: CSSGQGNYGYTF.